Sequencing of this TCR beta chain was carried out in a study of blood T cell repertoires in COVID-19. Turning to the study itself: The study drew acute and convalescent COVID-19 samples from the United States, Italy and Spain. Sample material is recorded as cDNA or gDNA derived from T cells, B-cell-depleted T cells, or PBMCs.

With 8 bases removed from V and 2 bases from J, the gap between germline ends came to 15 bases. This CDR3 comprises 14 residues. Looked up from germline, CDR1 is MDHEN and CDR2 is SYDVKM. Those enrolled, adults aged roughly 18 to 100 years, came from about two dozen US areas. Per the original methods: Reference gene primer amplification gave nucleated cell count estimates. Clones were sequenced by immunoSEQ multiplex PCR, and TCRdb holds only the in-frame ones, with some missing. Clonal size and the V and J genes are those of that table, whereas D and trimming came from the DNA. Of about 400,000 clones listed, over 75% were seen once; the top ten hold approximately 2.1%.

The receptor comes from a middle-aged woman with acute COVID-19. J is TRBJ1-1 and V is TRBV28, with D possibly matching TRBD1 (5 bases). Input material: PBMCs or T cells enriched from blood (not recorded which). The CDR3 loop reads CASPSAGKNTEAFF. The DNA for the CDR3 is TGTGCCAGCCCGAGCGCAGGGAAAAACACTGAAGCTTTCTTT.